This TCR beta chain was sequenced for a study of T cell changes during pregnancy in multiple sclerosis. The protocol was immunoSEQ multiplex PCR, while the TCRdb copy is restricted to in-frame clones and leaves out a portion. This table holds 60,000 to 75,000 clones, around 90% found once. Germline V gene lookup returns CDR1 MNHNS and CDR2 SASEGT. The trim removed 8 bases at V and 5 bases at J, leaving 11 bases unmatched. This CDR3 has 15 amino acids. The chain recombines TRBV6-1 with TRBJ2-1; TRBD2 agrees at 8 bases. The sample consisted of peripheral blood, taken in the third trimester of pregnancy. The origin of this receptor is a female donor with multiple sclerosis, enrolled in a pregnancy study. CDR3 nucleotides: TGTGCCAGCCGGACTACTAGCGGATATAACAATGAGCAGTTCTTC. It is translated as CASRTTSGYNNEQFF.